The clone carrying this T cell receptor (beta chain) showed up just once. Its matching antigen is unknown. This entry is derived from a study of T cell responses to AZD1222 COVID-19 vaccine. General study results and limits: The reported proportion of spike-specific TCRs targeting unmutated variant regions was nearly half. There were mostly white British donors and more females than males, and clonal diversity was possibly underestimated. Just 5 to 7 people given AZD1222 tested seropositive at baseline.

Analyses pooled second doses at about 4 or about 12 weeks. Some clones are missing from TCRdb's copy, which holds only in-frame ones; the method was immunoSEQ multiplex PCR. This sample has roughly 120,000 clones, with 80% to 95% found just once. CDR1 DFQATT and CDR2 SNEGSKA come from the germline V gene (reference sequence). The CDR3 spans 13 residues. Deletions cut 3 bases from V and 5 bases from J, with 11 bases between. This chain uses TRBV20-1 with TRBJ2-1; weak D call: TRBD1 (6 bases). This sequence was found in an adult who received the AZD1222 COVID-19 vaccine. Sample: peripheral blood, taken 28 days after the second AZD1222 dose. The CDR3 region has the DNA TGCAGTGCTAGTCACTGGGGGCACAATGAGCAGTTCTTC. Protein sequence: CSASHWGHNEQFF.